The rows below give T cell receptor beta chains drawn from one sample of a study of blood T cell repertoires in COVID-19. Data came from immunoSEQ multiplex PCR; TCRdb stores just in-frame clones and leaves some out. The profile shows roughly 150,000 clones, around 92% of them singletons. What was sequenced was peripheral blood. These receptors came from a man between 60 and 75 years old with acute or convalescent COVID-19. Both conserved end residues are part of each CDR3.

CASSPAGVGTEAFF | TRBJ1-1 | TRBV5-1
CASSYSKTQDQPQHF | TRBJ1-5 | TRBV6-5
CASSPGQGNYEQYF | TRBJ2-7 | TRBV7-7
CASSVGHGGPNEQFF | TRBJ2-1 | TRBV9
CAWSVPGQEIYGYTF | TRBJ1-2 | TRBV30
CASSQDQLAGGYTGELFF | TRBJ2-2 | TRBV4-2
CASSLNRDDEKLFF | TRBJ1-4 | TRBV7-9
CASSLDRSSGNTIYF | TRBJ1-3 | TRBV7-2
CASSLRETETQYF | TRBJ2-5 | TRBV7-9
CASSFAEMNTEAFF | TRBJ1-1 | TRBV27
CASSQERTESSPLHF | TRBJ1-6 | TRBV4-1
CASSRRLAGSSYEQYF | TRBJ2-7 | TRBV3-1/TRBV3-2
CASSFRTGGEQTQYF | TRBJ2-5 | TRBV7-2
CASSQPRTGTNEKLFF | TRBJ1-4 | TRBV4-1
CASKGSEYTEAFF | TRBJ1-1 | TRBV2
CASCTGTGPNTGELFF | TRBJ2-2 | TRBV11-3
CASIPTGANSPLHF | TRBJ1-6 | TRBV6-5
CASSFGQGDQPQHF | TRBJ1-5 | TRBV5-1
CASSFWRGLTDTQYF | TRBJ2-3 | TRBV7-2
CASSSGAVFNEQFF | TRBJ2-1 | TRBV6-6
CAISPGTAGNTIYF | TRBJ1-3 | TRBV10-3
CASSVVSPSGGNEQFF | TRBJ2-1 | TRBV9
CASGLLSRLSNEQFF | TRBJ2-1 | TRBV12-5
CASSSTGTYEQYF | TRBJ2-7 | TRBV5-6
CASSEGGVGYTF | TRBJ1-2 | TRBV6-1
CASSQGTESNYGYTF | TRBJ1-2 | TRBV18
CASSELTGTGVNTIYF | TRBJ1-3 | TRBV3-1/TRBV3-2
CASSAWDSESYEHYF | TRBJ2-7 | TRBV9
CASRDRGNYGYTF | TRBJ1-2 | TRBV19
CASSPSQGVTGELFF | TRBJ2-2 | TRBV4-2
CARKGTVHSPLHF | TRBJ1-6 | TRBV27
CASSNHRAGQPQHF | TRBJ1-5 | TRBV2
CASTTDTDTGELFF | TRBJ2-2 | TRBV19
CASSTQTGTVNTEAFF | TRBJ1-1 | TRBV5-1
CASSGPNTEAFF | TRBJ1-1 | TRBV6-2/TRBV6-3
CASSPGGGEDADTQYF | TRBJ2-3 | TRBV18
CASSDRTYNYGYTF | TRBJ1-2 | TRBV6-1
CASTYWGGPLGGYTF | TRBJ1-2 | TRBV27
CASSLDGGRSDTEAFF | TRBJ1-1 | TRBV5-4
CASSLVRALRGTEAFF | TRBJ1-1 | TRBV7-8
CASSSQGYTF | TRBJ1-2 | TRBV9
CASSPRQLNTEAFF | TRBJ1-1 | TRBV7-2